The 26 T cell receptor beta chains listed next were all sequenced from one sample in a study of shared clonotypes between healthy human individuals. Clones were sequenced by immunoSEQ multiplex PCR, and TCRdb holds only the in-frame ones, with some missing. Of 640,000 or so clones listed, about two thirds are singletons. The material sequenced was memory CD4+ T cells sorted from blood. Sample subset: CD45RA-negative fraction. The receptor set was obtained from a woman under 40 in good health.

The sample holds one count of this clone. The chain is built from TRBV10-3 and TRBJ2-6; either TRBD1 or TRBD2 may fit D (5 bases each). Germline loops: CDR1 ENHRY, CDR2 SYGVKD. V lost 9 bases to trimming and J lost 0 bases, with 12 bases between them. The CDR3 is made up of 15 amino acids. Here the CDR3 DNA reads TGTGCCATTGGGACGACGTTCTCTGGGGCCAACGTCCTGACTTTC. This translates into CAIGTTFSGANVLTF.

The V gene is TRBV28, the J gene TRBJ1-2, with unresolved D. Germline-derived CDR1 and CDR2 are MDHEN and SYDVKM. V dropped 6 bases and J dropped 0 bases, with 5 bases sitting between them. The CDR3 is 12 residues long. CDR3 sequence (DNA): TGTGCCAGCAGAGAAGCTAACTATGGCTACACCTTC. This sequence encodes CASREANYGYTF.

This chain connects TRBV18 to TRBJ2-1; tentatively, D is TRBD2 (6 bases). Trimming pared 3 bases from V and 7 bases from J, leaving 13 bases between. Germline V CDR1 and CDR2: KGHSH, LQKENI. CDR3 length: 14 amino acids. The CDR3, as DNA: TGTGCCAGCTCACCCACCAGTGGGGGGAATGAGCAGTTCTTC. Translating it yields CASSPTSGGNEQFF. Drawing the rest from reference TRBV18 and TRBJ2-1, the complete variable domain is NAGVMQNPRHLVRRRGQEARLRCSPMKGHSHVYWYRQLPEEGLKFMVYLQKENIIDESGMPKERFSAEFPKEGPSILRIQQVVRGDSAAYFCASSPTSGGNEQFFGPGTRLTVL.

This clone has a handful of counts. The V and J genes are TRBV18 and TRBJ2-1; either TRBD1 or TRBD2 may fit D (5 bases each). The germline V gene has CDR1 KGHSH and CDR2 LQKENI. The length of the CDR3 is 15 residues. V dropped 3 bases and J dropped 6 bases, with 15 bases sitting between them. The CDR3 sequence: CASSPVAVRGNEQFF. The CDR3 coding sequence is TGTGCCAGCTCACCGGTGGCCGTGAGGGGCAATGAGCAGTTCTTC. Full variable domain (rest looked up from reference TRBV18 and TRBJ2-1): NAGVMQNPRHLVRRRGQEARLRCSPMKGHSHVYWYRQLPEEGLKFMVYLQKENIIDESGMPKERFSAEFPKEGPSILRIQQVVRGDSAAYFCASSPVAVRGNEQFFGPGTRLTVL.

V usage is TRBV28 and J usage is TRBJ1-4; D not certain. Germline loops: CDR1 MDHEN, CDR2 SYDVKM. V was cut by 5 bases and J by 5 bases, with 27 bases left in between. The length of the CDR3 is 19 residues. This chain's CDR3 is CASSLLSGLPRTLNEKLFF. DNA for the CDR3: TGTGCCAGCAGTCTCCTAAGTGGGCTGCCGAGAACCTTAAATGAAAAACTGTTTTTT.

The chain links TRBV2 to TRBJ2-7; no firm D call. Trimming removed 2 bases at V and 6 bases at J, with 11 bases between. Germline V CDR1 and CDR2: SNHLY, FYNNEI. CDR3 size: 13 residues. The CDR3 loop reads CASSEFLNGEQYF. CDR3 bases: TGTGCCAGCAGTGAATTTCTCAACGGCGAGCAGTACTTC.

This clone was counted a few times. The rearrangement links TRBV29-1 to TRBJ2-3; TRBD2 might be the D (6 bases). V lost 8 bases to trimming and J lost 6 bases, with 15 bases between them. The length of the CDR3 is 12 residues. Germline-derived CDR1 and CDR2 are SQVTM and ANQGSEA. CDR3 in amino acids: CSSRRGSDTQYF. The CDR3 DNA reads as TGCAGCTCGCGACGGGGGAGTGATACGCAGTATTTT.

The chain employs TRBV7-9 and TRBJ1-4; D remains unclear. Trimming removed 5 bases from V and 8 bases from J, with 15 bases in between. The CDR3 runs to 14 residues. Germline CDR1 SEHNR, CDR2 FQNEAQ (reference sequence). This chain's CDR3 is CASSEDLTREKLFF. The CDR3 bases are TGTGCCAGCAGCGAAGACCTAACCCGGGAAAAACTGTTTTTT.

In its sample, this clone was seen many times. The CDR3 loop is CASSQADRASNQPQHF. The DNA of the CDR3 is TGTGCCAGCAGCCAAGCCGACAGGGCCAGCAATCAGCCCCAGCATTTT. This sequence joins TRBV16 and TRBJ1-5; 7 bases fit TRBD1. CDR3 length: 16 amino acids. With 2 bases clipped from V and 1 base from J, the junction kept 5 bases outside the gene matches. Germline V lookup: CDR1 KGHSY, CDR2 FQNENV.

The rearrangement uses TRBV28 and TRBJ2-1, with D uncertain. The length of the CDR3 is 15 residues. Trimming removed 5 bases at V and 4 bases at J, with 15 bases between. Germline V gene sequence: CDR1 MDHEN, CDR2 SYDVKM. CDR3 amino acids: CASSLTPVRYNEQFF. The CDR3 coding sequence is TGTGCCAGCAGTCTAACCCCTGTAAGGTACAATGAGCAGTTCTTC.

The chain uses TRBV7-9 and TRBJ1-5; 7 bases align to TRBD1. The germline V gene encodes CDR1 SEHNR and CDR2 FQNEAQ (reference sequence). Trimming at V came to 5 bases and at J to 3 bases, leaving 4 bases not matched to a gene. The CDR3 runs to 14 residues. This CDR3 is CASSPGTDNQPQHF. The CDR3 nucleotides are TGTGCCAGCAGCCCCGGGACAGACAATCAGCCCCAGCATTTT.

This chain links TRBV6-5 with TRBJ2-3, with 12 positions matching TRBD2. Germline values: CDR1 MNHEY, CDR2 SVGAGI. J lost 4 bases, V lost 2 bases, and 4 bases had no gene match. This CDR3 is 16 amino acids long. As DNA, the CDR3 is TGTGCCAGCAGTTACGGGCTAGCGGGAGGGCCAGATACGCAGTATTTT. Encoded protein: CASSYGLAGGPDTQYF.

This chain connects TRBV6-1 to TRBJ1-1; no firm D call. Trimming took off 3 bases at V and 4 bases at J, with 12 bases between the two ends. Per the germline V gene, CDR1 is MNHNS and CDR2 is SASEGT. The CDR3 has 14 residues. CDR3 loop: CASSDGPLGTEAFF. The CDR3 nucleotides read TGTGCCAGCAGTGACGGCCCCCTGGGCACTGAAGCTTTCTTT.

The gene calls are TRBV5-1 and TRBJ1-1, with D possibly being TRBD1 (5 bases). Trimming shortened V by 1 base and J by 4 bases, and 14 bases separated the two germline ends. From germline, CDR1 is SGHRS and CDR2 YFSETQ. This CDR3 is 15 amino acids long. Here the CDR3 DNA reads TGCGCCAGCAGCTTGAGGTGGGGCGAAGGCACTGAAGCTTTCTTT. It encodes CASSLRWGEGTEAFF.

This clone was seen only a few times. This chain joins TRBV7-2 and TRBJ1-1; D gene ambiguous. Looked up from germline, CDR1 is SGHTA and CDR2 is FQGNSA. Trimming took 4 bases from V and 3 from J, leaving 18 bases between them. This CDR3 has 16 residues. CDR3 nucleotide sequence: TGTGCCAGCAGCTCCAACGCCCTTGTCGGGGACACTGAAGCTTTCTTT. Translation gives CASSSNALVGDTEAFF.

Note on this clone: Possible read error: a much larger clone is one base away. This same CDR3 is encoded by further DNA sequences in the sample. The chain is built from TRBV18 and TRBJ2-7; tentative D call: TRBD1 (6 bases). The germline V gene encodes CDR1 KGHSH and CDR2 LQKENI. Trimming removed 4 bases at V and 6 bases at J, with 10 bases between. There are 12 residues in the CDR3. CDR3 in amino acids: CASSRTGSEQYF. The CDR3 DNA reads as TGTGCCAGCTCACGAACAGGGTCCGAGCAGTACTTC.

J is TRBJ1-4 and V is TRBV7-2; possible D gene TRBD1, 6 bases. This CDR3 contains 16 residues. V lost 1 base and J lost 8, with 17 bases in between. The germline V gene encodes CDR1 SGHTA and CDR2 FQGNSA. In nucleotides, the CDR3 is TGTGCCAGCAGCTTAGTGGCGGGGGGCGTTGGGGAAAAACTGTTTTTT. The encoded protein is CASSLVAGGVGEKLFF. The full variable domain, rest sourced from reference TRBV7-2 and TRBJ1-4, is GAGVSQSPSNKVTEKGKDVELRCDPISGHTALYWYRQSLGQGLEFLIYFQGNSAPDKSGLPSDRFSAERTGGSVSTLTIQRTQQEDSAVYLCASSLVAGGVGEKLFFGSGTQLSVL.

The chain couples TRBV5-7 to TRBJ2-7, with D tentatively TRBD1 (6 bases). TRBV5-7 is noted as an ORF with a role that remains uncertain. The CDR3 is made up of 15 amino acids. V was shortened by 0 bases and J by 2 bases, with 12 bases between the two germline ends. DNA for the CDR3: TGTGCCAGCAGCTTGGTTTTAGGGACACCCTACGAGCAGTACTTC. This encodes CASSLVLGTPYEQYF.

J is TRBJ2-1 and V is TRBV29-1; D unresolved. This CDR3 contains 11 residues. The V end was cut by 8 bases, the J end by 9 bases, with 14 bases between. Germline lookup yields CDR1 SQVTM and CDR2 ANQGSEA. The CDR3: CSTNPAREQFF. The CDR3 coding sequence is TGCAGCACAAATCCAGCGCGTGAGCAGTTCTTC.

This CDR3 reads CASSTGLEPDTQYF. In DNA, the CDR3 is TGTGCCAGCAGTACAGGACTAGAGCCAGATACGCAGTATTTT. The chain recombines TRBV27 with TRBJ2-3; 7 nucleotides line up with TRBD2. The trim removed 5 bases at V and 4 bases at J, leaving 6 bases unmatched. This CDR3 is 14 amino acids long. Germline CDR1 reads MNHEY; CDR2 reads SMNVEV (reference sequence).

The CDR3: CASSQDDTHYGYTF. The CDR3 coding sequence is TGCGCCAGCAGCCAGGACGACACTCACTATGGCTACACCTTC. The J gene is TRBJ1-2, the V gene TRBV5-1; D is unresolved. Germline CDR1 and CDR2: SGHRS and YFSETQ. The CDR3 runs 14 residues. Trimming took 4 bases from V and 3 from J, leaving 13 bases between them.

This clone was picked up many times. The CDR3 nucleotides are TGTGCCAGCAGTTTATACGGGAGTGTGACCGGGGAGCTGTTTTTT. This gives the protein CASSLYGSVTGELFF. The V and J genes are TRBV27 and TRBJ2-2; perhaps TRBD2 as D (6 bases). Per the germline V gene, CDR1 is MNHEY and CDR2 is SMNVEV (reference sequence). The V gene lost 1 base and the J gene lost 5 bases, with 11 bases spanning the gap. This CDR3 spans 15 amino acids.

Here the CDR3 DNA reads TGCAGCGTTGGTGGCAGGGGGAATGAAAAACTGTTTTTT. Translated, it gives CSVGGRGNEKLFF. This chain uses TRBV29-1 with TRBJ1-4; TRBD1 matches 7 bases. Germline V gene sequence: CDR1 SQVTM, CDR2 ANQGSEA. The CDR3 consists of 13 residues. Losses at the gene ends were 4 bases for V and 5 bases for J; bases not matched to a gene: 4.

CDR3 nucleotides: TGTGCCTGGAGTGTACCGGACCCATATGGCTACACCTTC. It translates to CAWSVPDPYGYTF. The rearrangement joins TRBV30 to TRBJ1-2; D is ambiguous. This CDR3 contains 13 residues. The ends were cut back, 0 bases at V and 5 bases at J, with 10 bases in the middle. Germline assignment: CDR1 GTSNPN and CDR2 SVGIG (reference sequence). Looking up the rest from reference TRBV30 and TRBJ1-2 gives the full variable domain: SQTIHQWPATLVQPVGSPLSLECTVEGTSNPNLYWYRQAAGRGLQLLFYSVGIGQISSEVPQNLSASRPQDRQFILSSKKLLLSDSGFYLCAWSVPDPYGYTFGSGTRLTVV.

The rearrangement joins TRBV11-2 to TRBJ2-7, with D unclear. Trimming removed 1 base from V and 3 bases from J, with 10 bases in between. The CDR3 totals 14 residues. Germline V gives CDR1 SGHAT, CDR2 FQNNGV. This CDR3 reads CASSLGSFDYEQYF. CDR3 DNA sequence: TGTGCCAGCAGCTTAGGTAGTTTCGACTACGAGCAGTACTTC.

The J gene is TRBJ1-1, the V gene TRBV10-3; TRBD1 agrees at 7 bases. Germline trimming cut 6 bases from V and 1 base from J; bases unmatched to any gene: 20. The germline V gene encodes CDR1 ENHRY and CDR2 SYGVKD. The CDR3 is 19 residues long. The CDR3 loop reads CAISLVGPGTASKNTEAFF. The CDR3 nucleotides read TGTGCCATCAGCCTAGTCGGACCCGGGACAGCCTCCAAGAACACTGAAGCTTTCTTT.